The clone carrying this T cell receptor (beta chain) has a handful of counts. The antigen remains unidentified. The V and J ends lost 6 bases and 1 base respectively, with 13 bases between them. CDR3 size: 15 residues. Germline V gene data show CDR1 as LNHDA and CDR2 as SQIVND (reference sequence). cDNA synthesis used the whole RNA isolate, giving expressed TCRB sequences. TCRdb keeps only in-frame clones here, not all; method: immunoSEQ multiplex PCR. The sample includes 860,000 or so clones, roughly a sixth of them seen just once. These data originate in a study of beta chain features in type 1 diabetes. Findings and limits, study-wide: Cells expressing TCR highly could be over-represented by cDNA sequencing. In all four CD4+ subsets, TCRB CDR3 length was significantly, moderately reduced in type 1 diabetes.

The clonotype was recovered from a young woman in good health. This rearrangement joins TRBV19 to TRBJ2-4; a weak D match, TRBD1 (6 bases). Material: naive CD4+ T cells from blood. The CDR3 sequence: CASSNTGFAKNIQYF. In DNA, the CDR3 is TGTGCCAGTAGCAACACAGGGTTTGCCAAAAACATTCAGTACTTC. Full variable domain (remainder filled in from reference TRBV19 and TRBJ2-4): DGGITQSPKYLFRKEGQNVTLSCEQNLNHDAMYWYRQDPGQGLRLIYYSQIVNDFQKGDIAEGYSVSREKKESFPLTVTSAQKNPTAFYLCASSNTGFAKNIQYFGAGTRLSVL.